The clone carrying this T cell receptor beta chain was seen more than once but under ten times. What it recognizes is unknown. V was trimmed by 0 bases and J by 4 bases, leaving 9 bases between them. There are 14 residues in the CDR3. Germline CDR1 is LGHDT and CDR2 is YNNKEL (reference sequence). Unique molecular identifiers were incorporated during preparation of the TCRbeta library. TCRdb used MiXCR to reprocess the PCR reads, holding one entry per CDR3 protein. The sample consists of about 600,000 distinct CDR3 sequences, over 10% of them appearing once. This sample was included in a study of T-cell reconstitution after alpha-beta-depleted transplantation in children. Regarding the study as a whole: It was newly produced T cells that mostly accounted for T-cell counts and diversity one year after transplant. The origin of alpha-beta T cells about two months after transplant was reportedly several hundred expanded graft clones. In some patients, recipient T cells and intrathymic progenitors surviving conditioning explained high day-60 diversity.

This clonotype originated in a male patient younger than 18 who had a stem cell transplant for acute myeloid leukemia, so the T cells may come from the graft donor. This chain uses TRBV3-1 with TRBJ1-1; D is unresolved. The specimen comprised PBMCs, mostly from graft donor cells, sampled 360 days after TCRalphabeta/CD19-depleted stem cell transplant. The CDR3 loop reads CASSQEIRSTEAFF. In nucleotides, the CDR3 is TGTGCCAGCAGCCAAGAGATCAGGAGCACTGAAGCTTTCTTT.